Below, 16 T cell receptor beta chains from the same sample are listed, as sequenced in a study of PD-1 blockade in classical Hodgkin lymphoma. The time point: cycle 4 day 1 (C4D1), after 5 to 7 weeks of nivolumab. Exposure to brentuximab vedotin varied, and each patient had relapsed following autologous stem cell transplantation. Method: immunoSEQ multiplex PCR; TCRdb's copy keeps in-frame clones and lacks some. This sample carries over 75,000 clones, around nine tenths of them seen once, and the ten largest clones take 2.5% to 3.5%. Sequences were derived from peripheral blood mononuclear cells (PBMCs), sampled before the fourth cycle of nivolumab. These receptor sequences come from a human donor with classical Hodgkin lymphoma.

The rearrangement joins TRBV19 to TRBJ2-7; 7 bases are a match to TRBD1. There are 14 residues in the CDR3. V shed 6 bases and J 2 bases; nucleotides not matched to a gene: 7. The germline V gene has CDR1 LNHDA and CDR2 SQIVND (reference sequence). The chain's CDR3 is CASSQQGTPYEQYF. DNA of the CDR3: TGTGCCAGTAGCCAACAGGGGACGCCCTACGAGCAGTACTTC.

In this sample, this clone turned up once. The chain combines TRBV11-2 with TRBJ1-3; D is unclear. Between the trimmed V and J ends, which lost 1 base and 8 bases, there was a span of 15 bases. Germline V lookup: CDR1 SGHAT, CDR2 FQNNGV. This CDR3 comprises 15 residues. This chain's CDR3 is CASSLGAAAFDTIYF. CDR3 sequence (DNA): TGTGCCAGCAGCTTAGGGGCAGCCGCTTTTGACACCATATATTTT.

This chain links TRBV2 with TRBJ1-5; D is unresolved. V lost 10 bases to trimming and J lost 2 bases, with 18 bases between them. CDR1 is SNHLY, CDR2 FYNNEI, per germline. The CDR3 has 15 residues. CDR3 DNA: TGTGCCACCCAATACGGAGGAAGTGGCAATCAGCCCCAGCATTTT. Translating gives CATQYGGSGNQPQHF.

V gene TRBV27 combines with J gene TRBJ2-7; TRBD2 agrees at 12 bases. CDR3 length: 15 residues. The V gene end was trimmed by 4 bases and the J gene end by 3 bases; junction bases not matched to a gene: 4. Germline V gives CDR1 MNHEY, CDR2 SMNVEV (reference sequence). CDR3 bases: TGTGCCAGCAGTTATGGACTAGCGGGGCACTACGAGCAGTACTTC. Translated: CASSYGLAGHYEQYF.

The V call is TRBV7-6, the J call TRBJ1-1; D is undetermined. CDR3 length: 16 amino acids. V was shortened by 1 base and J by 1 base, with 13 bases between the two germline ends. The V gene's germline CDR1 is SGHVS and CDR2 FNYEAQ. CDR3: CASSLGPGMGNTEAFF. The CDR3 coding sequence is TGTGCCAGCAGCTTAGGCCCCGGGATGGGGAACACTGAAGCTTTCTTT.

With respect to this clone: One end of the junction does not line up with germline, which may come from a read error. The chain combines TRBV10-3 with TRBJ2-7, with unresolved D. Germline CDR1 reads ENHRY; CDR2 reads SYGVKD. The CDR3 is 13 amino acids. The CDR3 DNA is TGTGCCACCAGTTTCGATAGACTTTACGAGCAGTACTTC. It encodes CATSFDRLYEQYF.

The V gene is TRBV28, the J gene TRBJ1-6; perhaps TRBD1 as D (6 bases). Germline V lookup: CDR1 MDHEN, CDR2 SYDVKM. V was cut by 2 bases and J by 7 bases, with 12 bases left in between. The CDR3 runs to 15 residues. The CDR3 spells CASSLRGDGNSPLHF. CDR3 nucleotide sequence: TGTGCCAGCAGTTTAAGGGGGGATGGAAATTCACCCCTCCACTTT.

The chain joins TRBV28 to TRBJ1-6; D gene uncertain. CDR1 MDHEN and CDR2 SYDVKM come from the germline V gene. V gave up 1 base and J gave up 0 bases, with 7 bases separating them. This CDR3 has 16 amino acids. DNA of the CDR3: TGTGCCAGCAGTTTATACGCAGACTCCTATAATTCACCCCTCCACTTT. Residues: CASSLYADSYNSPLHF.

In nucleotides, the CDR3 is TGTGCCATCAGTGCCAGTTTGACAGGGACTAACTATGGCTACACCTTC. Protein product: CAISASLTGTNYGYTF. This rearrangement joins TRBV10-3 to TRBJ1-2, with 7 bases that match TRBD1. V was clipped by 4 bases and J by 0 bases; unmatched bases: 8. CDR3 size: 16 residues. Germline V gene data show CDR1 as ENHRY and CDR2 as SYGVKD.

V usage is TRBV7-3 and J usage is TRBJ2-3; 10 bases are shared with TRBD2. The CDR3 extends over 19 amino acids. Trimming removed 1 base from V and 3 bases from J; junction bases left unmatched: 13. The germline gives CDR1 SGHTA, CDR2 FQGTGA. The CDR3 DNA reads as TGTGCCAGCAGCTTAAGGGGTGGCTCTAGCGGGGGAATGACAGATACGCAGTATTTT. The encoded protein is CASSLRGGSSGGMTDTQYF. Together with reference TRBV7-3 and TRBJ2-3, the CDR3 gives the full variable domain: GAGVSQTPSNKVTEKGKYVELRCDPISGHTALYWYRQSLGQGPEFLIYFQGTGAADDSGLPNDRFFAVRPEGSVSTLKIQRTERGDSAVYLCASSLRGGSSGGMTDTQYFGPGTRLTVL.

The chain uses TRBV9 and TRBJ2-2, with D perhaps matching TRBD2 (5 bases). The CDR3 is 16 amino acids. Germline CDR1 is SGDLS and CDR2 is YYNGEE. Trimming left V 0 bases short and J 4 bases short, with 13 bases between. CDR3 amino acids: CASSVVGLAATGELFF. In DNA form, the CDR3 reads TGTGCCAGCAGCGTAGTAGGTCTAGCCGCCACCGGGGAGCTGTTTTTT.

The chain uses TRBV7-9 and TRBJ2-6, with TRBD1 matching over 10 bases. This CDR3 has 18 residues. V shed 5 bases, J shed 1 base, and the junction held 8 bases outside the gene matches. Germline V CDR1 and CDR2: SEHNR, FQNEAQ (reference sequence). For the CDR3, the DNA is TGTGCCAGCAGCCCCGTCCCGGGACAGGGGTCTGGGGCCAACGTCCTGACTTTC. Translated, it gives CASSPVPGQGSGANVLTF.

The CDR3 nucleotides are TGTGCCTGGAGCGCAGCGGGGGGGCCTGGGGAGCAGTTCTTC. Translated, it gives CAWSAAGGPGEQFF. The V and J genes are TRBV30 and TRBJ2-1; TRBD2 aligns across 10 bases. Trimming at V came to 3 bases and at J to 10 bases, leaving 9 bases not matched to a gene. Germline CDR1 and CDR2: GTSNPN and SVGIG (reference sequence). The CDR3 consists of 14 residues.

This clone was counted a few times. The chain joins TRBV5-6 to TRBJ1-2, with TRBD1 matching 10 bases. Germline CDR1 is SGHDT and CDR2 is YYEEEE. V trimming: 2 bases; J trimming: 8 bases; junction bases outside the gene matches: 15. This CDR3 spans 17 amino acids. The CDR3 here is CASSFYGTGAPTYGYTF. CDR3 in DNA: TGTGCCAGCAGCTTTTATGGGACAGGGGCGCCAACCTACGGCTACACCTTC.

This chain joins TRBV7-9 and TRBJ2-2; no clear D. From germline, CDR1 is SEHNR and CDR2 FQNEAQ (reference sequence). The CDR3 is 14 residues long. The germline V and J ends were trimmed by 5 bases and 2 bases, with 9 bases remaining between them. The CDR3 DNA is TGTGCCAGCAGCCAAGATTTAAACACCGGGGAGCTGTTTTTT. It codes for CASSQDLNTGELFF.

J is TRBJ1-1 and V is TRBV1. TRBV1 is flagged as a pseudogene. The CDR3 has 16 residues. The CDR3 DNA follows: TGCACCAGCAGCCAAGGAATAGAGGGGGGGGAACCTGAAGCTTTCTTT. Amino acids: CTSSQGIEGGEPEAFF.